This T cell receptor beta chain is drawn from a study of blood T cell repertoires in COVID-19 (dated by TCRdb to between 2020 and 2021). Background for the entire study: Collaborator samples came from the United States, Italy and Spain and covered acute and convalescent phases of COVID-19. The prospective study material was composed of cDNA or gDNA derived from T cells, B-cell-depleted T cells, or PBMCs. Subjects who had been exposed to COVID-19, were actively infected with it, or had recovered from it provided the deeply sampled blood TCRbeta repertoires that made up the dataset. The repertoires were made available in a free public database intended to serve as a resource for research on the immune response to SARS-CoV-2. The samples were drawn from the first 160 participants of the ongoing ImmuneRACE study and from 1,200 or so subjects provided by 6 global collaborators. Nearly every sample came with metadata listing a de-identified subject ID, COVID-19 status, age in years and sex. Where available, HLA class I and class II types were taken from metadata supplied by the sample provider and were not determined by assay-based typing. On the study overall, not on this receptor specifically: The quantity of clinical and demographic metadata differed by source and by participant and was supplied without curation.

The collaborating institutions used their own protocols to collect whole blood in K2EDTA tubes. For TCRbeta analysis, collaborator samples were shipped as frozen whole blood, as isolated PBMCs, or as DNA extracted from either sample type. Remarks on this clone: This receptor's antigen is unknown. No much larger clone is present one base from it, and per-base qualities are unavailable. Distinct nucleotide sequences in the sample also encode this CDR3.

TCRbeta CDR3 regions were amplified from genomic DNA by means of the immunoSEQ Assay, a bias-controlled multiplex PCR. Regarding the original processing steps: Within the assay, amplification of reference gene primers was used to estimate how many nucleated cells each sample contained. To quantify the absolute abundance of each unique TCRbeta CDR3 rearrangement, sequence reads were collapsed and filtered. For each sample, productive Simpson clonality was calculated as the square root of Simpson's diversity index over productive rearrangements. TCRdb holds this immuneACCESS table with in-frame rearrangements only. Some clones are missing; in checked studies, unresolved V genes explain under half, and the rest has no known cause. V and J calls and clone size are as listed in that table; D and trimming were resolved from the DNA. This sample has roughly 330,000 clones in its table, and roughly 90% of those were observed once. The ten largest clones take up more than 3% of the sample.

This TCR derives from a woman aged 45-60 years with active or convalescent COVID-19. Sequenced: peripheral blood.

The CDR3 reads CASSPGGTEAFF. The sequenced DNA is TGTGCCAGCAGCCCAGGAGGGACTGAAGCTTTCTTT. The chain is made from TRBV3-1 (or the pseudogene TRBV3-2) and TRBJ1-1; the D segment cannot be called with confidence. From its cysteine to its phenylalanine, the CDR3 spans 12 amino acids. Only the CDR3 DNA is retained, 36 bases long and in frame from the first base. CDR1 and CDR2 are read off the germline V gene (reference sequence) as LGHDT and YNNKEL. The germline ends are 8 bases apart after V is trimmed by 4 bases and J by 5 bases.